The TCR beta chain described here comes from a study of glioma-infiltrating T cells after dendritic cell vaccination. Study details: The vaccine used monocyte-derived dendritic cells pulsed overnight with autologous tumor lysate.

As for time point: after dendritic cell vaccination, including at tumor progression/relapse. No glioblastoma patient carried an isocitrate dehydrogenase mutation. V lost 2 bases and J lost 0; bases outside the gene matches: 9. The V gene's germline CDR1 is SGHTA and CDR2 FQGTGA. The CDR3 has 18 amino acids. Clones were sequenced by immunoSEQ multiplex PCR, and TCRdb holds only the in-frame ones, with some missing. The data hold around 83,000 clones, with about 85% observed a single time. The rearrangement links TRBV7-3 to TRBJ2-2, with 7 bases fitting TRBD2. This sample comprised blood, obtained after dendritic cell vaccination. The receptor's source is a human donor with glioblastoma. The CDR3 sequence is CASSLPGGSRTNTGELFF. The CDR3 nucleotides read TGTGCCAGCAGCTTACCGGGCGGGAGCCGGACGAACACCGGGGAGCTGTTTTTT. The full variable domain, with the rest looked up from reference TRBV7-3 and TRBJ2-2, is GAGVSQTPSNKVTEKGKYVELRCDPISGHTALYWYRQSLGQGPEFLIYFQGTGAADDSGLPNDRFFAVRPEGSVSTLKIQRTERGDSAVYLCASSLPGGSRTNTGELFFGEGSRLTVL.